This T cell receptor (beta chain) was identified during a study of molecular identifiers for immune sequencing clone quantification. Using a CD8+CD4-CCR7+CD45RA+ phenotype, naive CD8 T cells were sorted. The CDR3 runs 14 residues. From germline, CDR1 is MNHEY and CDR2 SMNVEV (reference sequence). Methods described previously, with TCR primers listed, were used for bulk TCR libraries. TCRdb recomputed calls from the PCR reads with MiXCR, one row per CDR3 protein. The sample records 80,000 to 130,000 distinct CDR3 sequences, 35% to 40% being singletons. Points on this clonotype: Mismatch with germline at one junction end may stem from a read error.

The receptor's source is a human donor in good health. Some libraries in this study had Jurkat cell RNA spiked in. The chain links TRBV27 to TRBJ2-7; D is ambiguous. Material: naive CD8+ T cells from blood, with Jurkat cell RNA spiked in. Subset reported: FACS-sorted CD8+CD4-CCR7+CD45RA+ naive T cells. CDR3 bases: TGTGCCAGCAGTTTATCGCAAGTGGGCTACGAGAAGTACTTC. As protein: CASSLSQVGYEKYF.